Sequencing of this TCR beta chain was carried out in a study of cytomegalovirus exposure and HLA in healthy donors. Study observations and caveats: A later analysis reportedly identified an Asian-associated ancestry cluster as carrying fewer N-insertions than the 666-donor mean. TCR beta sequences numbering around 15,000 were associated with HLA alleles at 0.05 false discovery rate in a later analysis. The presence/absence work took it that sequencing depth was about the same across donors.

With V trimmed by 0 bases and J by 5 bases, 0 bases remained unmatched. Germline CDR1 and CDR2: MNHEY and SVGAGI. This CDR3 is 13 amino acids long. In the case of this clone: Its antigen is not known.

The primer mix had 60 Vbeta and 13 Jbeta primers. The data were produced by immunoSEQ multiplex PCR, yet TCRdb's version contains in-frame clones alone and is incomplete. The sample spans about 160,000 clones; the ten largest clones claim about 2.2%. The sequence was obtained from a young man in good health and CMV-seronegative. The chain uses TRBV6-5 and TRBJ1-1, with 7 bases aligning to TRBD1. Specimen: PBMCs. Here the CDR3 reads CASSYSTGTEAFF. The DNA of the CDR3 is TGTGCCAGCAGTTACTCGACAGGGACTGAAGCTTTCTTT.